These 23 T cell receptor beta chains were sequenced from one sample in a study of Graves' ophthalmopathy and Graves' hyperthyroidism. Scientists amplified the TCR beta CDR3 regions from RNA transcripts. RT-PCR in the first round used HTBI primers; a second-round multiplex PCR followed. TCRdb reprocessed the multiplex PCR reads via MiXCR and lists one record per CDR3 protein. The data show 300,000 to 400,000 distinct CDR3 sequences, with about a sixth seen just once and 9% to 15% held by the top ten. What was sequenced was peripheral blood. The origin of the receptors is an adult man with Graves' ophthalmopathy.

This clonotype showed up many times. V usage is TRBV5-1 and J usage is TRBJ2-2; 16 bases are a match to TRBD2. Germline trimming cut 4 bases from V and 3 bases from J; bases unmatched to any gene: 3. The CDR3 spans 17 residues. CDR1 and CDR2 (germline): SGHRS, YFSETQ. The CDR3, as DNA: TGCGCCAGCAGCCTTGGGACTAGCGGGAGGGACACCGGGGAGCTGTTTTTT. This encodes CASSLGTSGRDTGELFF.

This clonotype was seen ten or more times. The rearrangement uses TRBV6-6 and TRBJ1-1; D ambiguous. Germline CDR1 and CDR2: MNHNY and SVGAGI (reference sequence). This CDR3 region has 13 residues. V dropped 5 bases and J dropped 0 bases, with 7 bases sitting between them. CDR3 in DNA: TGTGCCAGCAGTACAAGTATGAACACTGAAGCTTTCTTT. This codes for CASSTSMNTEAFF.

The DNA of the CDR3 is TGTGCCAGCAGTCTCAGGAGGGCTAGCGGGTCCTACGAGCAGTACTTC. Residues: CASSLRRASGSYEQYF. The V call is TRBV12-3 or TRBV12-4, the J call TRBJ2-7, with 8 bases that match TRBD2. This CDR3 is built from 16 residues. V was clipped by 5 bases and J by 1 base; unmatched bases: 10.

This clonotype has ten or more counts. The chain is built from TRBV20-1 and TRBJ2-5; 7 nucleotides agree with TRBD2. This CDR3 comprises 14 residues. CDR1 is DFQATT and CDR2 is SNEGSKA in the germline V gene (reference sequence). With 5 bases clipped from V and 4 bases from J, the junction kept 10 bases outside the gene matches. In DNA, the CDR3 is TGCAGTGCTGGGGGTGCGGGAGATGGAGAGACCCAGTACTTC. It specifies CSAGGAGDGETQYF.

This clonotype has just one count. No conserved phenylalanine or tryptophan ends this CDR3, so it is likely a read error. The DNA is left out, because the CDR3 cannot be placed on it with certainty; the CDR3 is given as TCRdb lists it. The chain employs TRBV7-2 and TRBJ1-5. The CDR3 has 15 residues if both end residues are counted. Germline CDR1 reads SGHTA; CDR2 reads FQGNSA. The CDR3 region is CASSLGGGVGQPQHL.

This clonotype showed up many times. The CDR3 region is CASARGRPYEQYF. CDR3 nucleotides: TGTGCCAGCGCTCGCGGGCGACCCTACGAGCAGTACTTC. This chain uses TRBV6-1 with TRBJ2-7, with D tentatively TRBD2 (5 bases). The germline V and J ends were trimmed by 8 bases and 2 bases, with 13 bases remaining between them. CDR1 and CDR2 from the germline V gene are MNHNS and SASEGT. This CDR3 is 13 amino acids long.

This clonotype was seen at least ten times. The V call is TRBV7-4, the J call TRBJ2-7; a possible D gene is TRBD1 (6 bases). Germline lookup yields CDR1 SGHVT and CDR2 SQSDAQ. Deletions cut 6 bases from V and 2 bases from J, with 11 bases between. The CDR3 covers 13 residues. The CDR3 DNA follows: TGTGCCAGCAGACACAGGGCTCCCTACGAGCAGTACTTC. The encoded protein is CASRHRAPYEQYF. The full variable domain, its missing parts supplied by reference TRBV7-4 and TRBJ2-7, is GAGVSQSPRYKVAKRGRDVALRCDSISGHVTLYWYRQTLGQGSEVLTYSQSDAQRDKSGRPSGRFSAERPERSVSTLKIQRTEQGDSAVYLCASRHRAPYEQYFGPGTRLTVT.

V usage is TRBV6-1 and J usage is TRBJ2-7, with D possibly matching TRBD2 (6 bases). Trimming took off 4 bases at V and 2 bases at J, with 15 bases between the two ends. The CDR3 is 15 residues long. Germline CDR1 MNHNS, CDR2 SASEGT. This CDR3 reads CASSAAGTQPYEQYF. The CDR3 nucleotides read TGTGCCAGCAGTGCCGCCGGGACTCAACCCTACGAGCAGTACTTC.

This clonotype was detected ten times or more. The gene calls are TRBV10-3 and TRBJ2-4; the match to TRBD1 covers 7 bases. The CDR3 loop spans 13 amino acids. Germline CDR1 ENHRY, CDR2 SYGVKD. The trim removed 6 bases at V and 3 bases at J, leaving 2 bases unmatched. CDR3 amino acids: CAIRGDSKNIQYF. CDR3 DNA sequence: TGTGCCATCAGGGGGGACAGCAAAAACATTCAGTACTTC.

This clonotype has ten or more counts. The CDR3 region is CSAMMDTETTEAFF. The CDR3 nucleotides are TGCAGTGCTATGATGGACACTGAAACCACTGAAGCTTTCTTT. The rearrangement links TRBV20-1 to TRBJ1-1, with D maybe TRBD1 (5 bases). V shed 4 bases and J shed 4 bases, with 16 bases lying between them. This CDR3 has 14 residues. Per the germline V gene, CDR1 is DFQATT and CDR2 is SNEGSKA (reference sequence).

This clonotype showed up just once. The rearrangement links TRBV7-8 to TRBJ2-7; a weak D match, TRBD2 (7 bases). Trimming took off 7 bases at V and 6 bases at J, with 19 bases between the two ends. Germline V gene data show CDR1 as SGHVS and CDR2 as FQNEAQ. There are 14 residues in the CDR3. CDR3 bases: TGTGCCAGCACCACTATCGGAGGGGGGGGCGAGCAGTACTTC. Amino acids: CASTTIGGGGEQYF.

At least ten counts were recorded for this clonotype. The gene calls are TRBV7-2 and TRBJ2-5; tentatively, D is TRBD2 (5 bases). The CDR3 consists of 15 residues. V was shortened by 1 base and J by 5 bases, with 14 bases between the two germline ends. Germline-derived CDR1 and CDR2 are SGHTA and FQGNSA. The CDR3, as DNA: TGTGCCAGCAGCTTAGGGGAGACGGTATGGGAGACCCAGTACTTC. This codes for CASSLGETVWETQYF.

This clonotype has a count of ten or more. The V and J genes are TRBV18 and TRBJ2-7; D is possibly TRBD1 (5 bases). Trimming took 0 bases from V and 0 from J, leaving 12 bases between them. The CDR3 contains 16 residues. CDR1 and CDR2 from the germline V gene are KGHSH and LQKENI. CDR3 bases: TGTGCCAGCTCACCACCAAGGGGCCAGTCCTCCTACGAGCAGTACTTC. This gives the protein CASSPPRGQSSYEQYF.

The chain uses TRBV15 and TRBJ2-5; 9 nucleotides match TRBD2. After removal of 0 bases from V and 5 bases from J, the junction contained 1 base not matched to a gene. The CDR3 is 14 residues long. The germline V gene encodes CDR1 LNHNV and CDR2 YYDKDF (reference sequence). CDR3 in amino acids: CATSREAGGETQYF. The CDR3 nucleotides read TGTGCCACCAGCAGAGAGGCGGGAGGGGAGACCCAGTACTTC.

The table lists this clonotype with many counts. This sequence joins TRBV7-2 and TRBJ2-7; no clear D gene. The CDR3 totals 13 residues. Germline loops: CDR1 SGHTA, CDR2 FQGNSA. V was pared by 2 bases and J by 7 bases, with 12 bases between. CDR3 residues: CASSLNSREEQYF. In nucleotides, the CDR3 is TGTGCCAGCAGCTTAAACAGTCGAGAGGAGCAGTACTTC.

This clonotype was detected ten times or more. This chain connects TRBV6-5 to TRBJ1-2; 8 bases are a match to TRBD1. Looked up from germline, CDR1 is MNHEY and CDR2 is SVGAGI. Trimming at V came to 6 bases and at J to 2 bases, leaving 8 bases not matched to a gene. The CDR3 contains 15 residues. As DNA, the CDR3 is TGTGCCAGCAGGCTATACCGGGACAGGAACTATGGCTACACCTTC. This encodes CASRLYRDRNYGYTF.

This clonotype was found many times. The rearrangement joins TRBV6-1 to TRBJ2-7, with 9 nucleotides matching TRBD1. The germline CDR1 and CDR2 sequences are MNHNS and SASEGT. The CDR3 length is 15 residues. V lost 3 bases, J lost 1 base, and 4 bases stayed unmatched. CDR3 nucleotide sequence: TGTGCCAGCAGTGACGACAGGGGGGATTCCTACGAGCAGTACTTC. Its translation is CASSDDRGDSYEQYF.

This clonotype was seen many times. The chain is built from TRBV19 and TRBJ1-2, with a weak D call TRBD1 (6 bases). Germline V gene sequence: CDR1 LNHDA, CDR2 SQIVND (reference sequence). Between the trimmed V and J ends, which lost 4 bases and 7 bases, there was a span of 19 bases. The CDR3 contains 15 residues. For the CDR3, the DNA is TGTGCCAGTAGTACCTCCGCGGCAGGGGCTGGTGGCTACACCTTC. Its translation is CASSTSAAGAGGYTF.

This clonotype has more than one count but fewer than ten. The chain links TRBV12-3 or TRBV12-4 to TRBJ1-1; D call uncertain. The CDR3 has 13 amino acids. V dropped 9 bases and J dropped 0 bases, with 11 bases sitting between them. As DNA, the CDR3 is TGTGCCAGTATCAGAGATCTGAACACTGAAGCTTTCTTT. Amino acid sequence: CASIRDLNTEAFF.

This clonotype was detected ten times or more. This chain joins TRBV6-2 or TRBV6-3 and TRBJ1-5; D is unresolved. The germline gives CDR1 MNHEY, CDR2 SVGEGT. The CDR3 is 14 residues long. Trimming removed 5 bases at V and 6 bases at J, with 14 bases between. In nucleotides, the CDR3 is TGTGCCAGCAGTCTTCTAGACACTGCTCAGCCCCAGCATTTT. This codes for CASSLLDTAQPQHF.

There are many counts of this clonotype. V is TRBV4-3 and J is TRBJ1-6, with TRBD1 matching over 7 bases. The V gene's germline CDR1 is LGHNA and CDR2 YSLEER. Unmatched junction bases numbered 9, after V lost 4 bases and J lost 9 bases. The length of the CDR3 is 15 residues. The CDR3 here is CASSRTGQRPSPLHF. As DNA, the CDR3 is TGCGCCAGCAGCCGCACGGGACAGCGACCTTCACCCCTCCACTTT.

This clonotype has at least ten counts. This chain links TRBV4-1 with TRBJ2-5; 12 nucleotides match TRBD2. CDR3 length: 20 residues. Germline values: CDR1 MGHRA, CDR2 YSYEKL. J gave up 2 bases and V 2 bases, and 15 bases lay outside the gene matches. This CDR3 is CASSQPPGTSGPRGQETQYF. In DNA, the CDR3 is TGCGCCAGCAGCCAACCCCCCGGGACTAGCGGGCCTAGGGGACAAGAGACCCAGTACTTC.

Many counts were recorded for this clonotype. V usage is TRBV24-1 and J usage is TRBJ2-5; tentative D call: TRBD2 (7 bases). CDR1 is KGHDR, CDR2 SFDVKD, per germline. Trimming cost V 4 bases and J 9 bases, with 23 bases left between them. The CDR3 has 16 amino acids. CDR3 nucleotide sequence: TGTGCCACCAGTGAGAAGACAGGCTGGGGAGGGGTGGCCCAGTACTTC. Its protein is CATSEKTGWGGVAQYF.